This TCR beta chain is from a study of regulatory T cells in long-lasting Graves disease. Study in general: Persistent Graves' disease meant over 5 years of antithyroid drugs with positive TSH receptor antibodies. General study points: Persistent Graves' patients had lower TCR diversity than newly diagnosed ones. Whereas new patients shared 966 public clonotypes, persistent patients shared more, at about 3,000.

Time point reported: persistent/refractory GD, antithyroid drugs over 5 years with positive TRAb. RNA extracted from PBMCs served as the sequencing template. At least ten counts were recorded for this clonotype. Its target is unknown. Researchers made TCR beta libraries by using iRepertoire HTBI primers and running Arm-PCR on CDR3 regions. TCRdb fed the multiplex PCR reads into MiXCR, producing one record per CDR3 protein. This table has some 420,000 distinct CDR3 sequences, around a fifth appearing once. Specimen: peripheral blood mononuclear cells (PBMCs), collected when the disease was refractory, from a patient treated with antithyroid drugs. This TCR derives from a female donor with Graves disease.

The CDR3 DNA follows: TGTGCCAGCAGTCTCTTGGACAAGACTGAAGCTTTCTTT. Translated: CASSLLDKTEAFF. V and J are TRBV6-1 and TRBJ1-1; D is perhaps TRBD1 (5 bases). Trimming took off 5 bases at V and 5 bases at J, with 12 bases between the two ends. CDR1 MNHNS and CDR2 SASEGT come from the germline V gene. The CDR3 runs 13 residues.